The sequence of this T cell receptor (beta chain) was determined in a study of T cell responses to AZD1222 COVID-19 vaccine. Unmatched junction bases numbered 12, after V lost 2 bases and J lost 0 bases. Germline V gives CDR1 KGHSH, CDR2 LQKENI. The CDR3 consists of 18 residues. The study, taken as a whole, reports: Among those given AZD1222, only six were seropositive at baseline. Sampled repertoires all dated from after the peak T cell response.

TCRdb's copy holds only in-frame clones and misses some; the assay was immunoSEQ multiplex PCR. The data contain 95,000 to 150,000 clones, around 90% of them singletons. A note on this clone: The target antigen is unknown.

The rearrangement links TRBV18 to TRBJ2-7, with TRBD1 matching over 8 bases. The TCR sequence derives from an adult in good health. Material: peripheral blood, obtained on day 0 of MenACWY control vaccination. The CDR3 reads CASSPTPGQGQASYEQYF. In nucleotides, the CDR3 is TGTGCCAGCTCACCAACTCCTGGACAGGGCCAGGCCTCCTACGAGCAGTACTTC.